This TCR beta chain was recorded in a study of T cell changes during pregnancy in multiple sclerosis. The CDR3 length is 14 residues. In germline, CDR1 is SGDLS, CDR2 YYNGEE. V lost 0 bases to trimming and J lost 3 bases, with 7 bases between them. Clones were sequenced by immunoSEQ multiplex PCR, and TCRdb holds only the in-frame ones, with some missing. In the table there are approximately 32,000 clones, about 91% of which are singletons. The sample in question was CD8+ T cells from peripheral blood mononuclear cells, obtained in the second trimester of pregnancy. V gene TRBV9 combines with J gene TRBJ2-1, with D perhaps TRBD1 (6 bases). The clonotype comes from a female donor with multiple sclerosis, enrolled in a pregnancy study. The CDR3 spells CASSVGTDYNEQFF. CDR3 nucleotides: TGTGCCAGCAGCGTAGGGACAGACTACAATGAGCAGTTCTTC.